This T cell receptor (beta chain) was found in a study of blood T cell repertoires in COVID-19 (TCRdb year 2020). General notes on the study: Samples covering the acute and convalescent phases of COVID-19 were provided by collaborators in the United States, Italy and Spain. The prospective study material was composed of cDNA or gDNA derived from T cells, B-cell-depleted T cells, or PBMCs. Subjects who had been exposed to COVID-19, were actively infected with it, or had recovered from it provided the deeply sampled blood TCRbeta repertoires that made up the dataset. A freely available public database, intended as a resource for researchers studying the immune response to SARS-CoV-2, is where the repertoires were released. Samples came from the ongoing ImmuneRACE study (first 160 participants) plus 1,254 subjects from 6 global collaborators. Sample metadata almost always included a de-identified subject ID, COVID-19 status, age in years and sex. Where available, HLA class I and class II types were obtained from metadata supplied by the sample provider rather than from assay-based typing.

Collaborating institutions collected whole blood in K2EDTA tubes following their own protocols. Collaborator samples were shipped for TCRbeta analysis as frozen whole blood, isolated PBMCs, or DNA extracted from either sample type. TCRbeta CDR3 regions were amplified from genomic DNA using the immunoSEQ Assay, a bias-controlled multiplex PCR. Per the source publication's procedure: The number of nucleated cells in each sample was estimated from the amplification of reference gene primers within the assay. To quantify the absolute abundance of each unique TCRbeta CDR3 rearrangement, sequence reads were collapsed and filtered. For each sample, productive Simpson clonality was calculated as the square root of Simpson's diversity index over productive rearrangements. In its TCRdb copy, this immuneACCESS table keeps in-frame sequences only and misses some clones. Where compared with another copy, unresolved V genes explain less than half of these, and the others have no known cause. From that table come the V and J calls and clone size; the DNA was used to work out D and trimming. Within this sample are over 250,000 clones, with roughly 89% of them counted one time only. Together, the top ten hold under 2.5% of the sample.

General study outcomes and caveats: Clinical and demographic metadata were provided uncurated, with the amount varying by source and participant.

The germline V gene encodes CDR1 SGDLS and CDR2 YYNGEE. The CDR3 goes from the cysteine to the phenylalanine over 12 residues. Only the CDR3 DNA stays, 36 bases, in frame from base 1. At the junction V is shortened by 3 bases and J by 6 bases, with 9 bases in between. A note on this clone: Its antigen is not yet known. No quality values exist for individual bases; no much larger clone is one base distant.

This chain is built from TRBV9 and TRBJ1-1; the D region possibly corresponds to TRBD1 (5 bases align). This TCR came from a man between 50 and 59 years old with acute or convalescent COVID-19. The sample taken for sequencing was peripheral blood. CDR3 protein: CASSGQRAEAFF. The DNA sequence is given as TGTGCCAGCAGCGGACAGCGAGCTGAAGCTTTCTTT.